A single T cell receptor beta chain is shown here with its context. The count of this clone is one. It has no known antigen specificity. The record has no base qualities; no much larger clone is one base away. Spanning cysteine to phenylalanine, the CDR3 consists of 15 amino acids. Left in the record is the CDR3 DNA by itself, 45 bases read in frame from the first base. The germline V gene (reference sequence) yields LNHDA for CDR1 and SQIVND for CDR2. Here V drops 4 bases and J drops 4 bases, and the junction holds 7 bases not matched to any gene. For sequencing of the TCRbeta CDR3 region, genomic DNA was extracted from the sorted cells. The immunoSEQ Assay was used to sequence the TCRbeta CDR3 regions. The table comes from immuneACCESS by way of TCRdb, which keeps in-frame sequences with V and J called. Part of the clones is missing from these tables; in studies checked, under half for an unresolved V gene and the rest for unknown reasons. The sample data list tens of thousands of clones, and roughly 89% of these were observed just once. The leading ten clones occupy around 0.34% of the sample.

This sample is part of a study of OX40 agonist ivuxolimab in advanced cancers. With respect to the entire study: Ivuxolimab, which targeted the costimulatory receptor OX40 (CD134), was an agonistic, fully human IgG2 monoclonal antibody. Intravenous ivuxolimab was administered to patients every 2 weeks at six dose levels: 0.01, 0.1, 0.3, 1.5, 3 and 10 mg/kg. Of the 50 to 55 patients in dose escalation, 19 had hepatocellular carcinoma, approximately 15 had melanoma, 9 had renal cell carcinoma and 9 had head and neck cancer. The dose-escalation cohort was about 86% male with a mean age of around 64 years, ranging from roughly 23 to 79. Prior anti-PD-1, anti-PD-L1 or anti-CTLA-4 therapy was permitted, and checkpoint inhibitors had been received by about 44% of dose-escalation patients. Partial responses occurred in three dose-escalation patients, of whom one had hepatocellular carcinoma and two had cutaneous melanoma. The point of sequencing TCRbeta in the periphery was to test whether ivuxolimab changed TCR sequence diversity and drove clonal T-cell expansion. The paper covers the monotherapy dose-escalation part of the phase I ivuxolimab trial, which included N ≈ 54 patients. What the work shows at the level of the full study, not this receptor alone: Partial responders in the 0.1-3.0 mg/kg groups had among the lowest normalized peripheral clonal expansion, especially among CD8+ T cells. After ivuxolimab, expanded clones were on average more numerous among CD8+ T cells than among CD4+ T cells. Which antigens the clonally expanded peripheral T cells were specific for was not determined. Clonal expansion of both CD4+ and CD8+ blood T cells was observed from baseline to week 6 at doses 0.1 to 3.0 mg/kg. Low levels of normalized T-cell clonal expansion were also seen in some patients who did not respond.

The trial excluded patients who had a history of autoimmune disease or who were on systemic immunosuppression. In every dose cohort, peripheral blood was drawn for TCR sequencing at baseline, cycle 4 day 1, and cycle 7 day 1. Samples were obtained from an open-label, multicenter, first-in-human phase I dose-escalation trial of ivuxolimab. Adults with locally advanced or metastatic melanoma, renal cell, hepatocellular, or head and neck squamous cell carcinoma were enrolled in the trial. Before TCR sequencing, CD4+ T cells and CD8+ T cells from peripheral blood were sorted into separate populations. Here the sequenced sample was CD4+ or CD8+ T cells sorted from blood, taken in a trial of the OX40 agonist ivuxolimab. This receptor was obtained from an adult with an advanced solid tumor such as melanoma, head and neck, liver or kidney cancer. The rearrangement joined TRBV19 to TRBJ2-3; 8 central bases correspond to TRBD1. The CDR3 region has the sequence CASSTRTGTPDTQYF. At the DNA level, the sequence is TGTGCCAGTAGTACAAGGACAGGGACCCCAGATACGCAGTATTTT. The entire variable domain, with the stretches around the CDR3 drawn from the reference TRBV19 and TRBJ2-3 proteins, is DGGITQSPKYLFRKEGQNVTLSCEQNLNHDAMYWYRQDPGQGLRLIYYSQIVNDFQKGDIAEGYSVSREKKESFPLTVTSAQKNPTAFYLCASSTRTGTPDTQYFGPGTRLTVL.